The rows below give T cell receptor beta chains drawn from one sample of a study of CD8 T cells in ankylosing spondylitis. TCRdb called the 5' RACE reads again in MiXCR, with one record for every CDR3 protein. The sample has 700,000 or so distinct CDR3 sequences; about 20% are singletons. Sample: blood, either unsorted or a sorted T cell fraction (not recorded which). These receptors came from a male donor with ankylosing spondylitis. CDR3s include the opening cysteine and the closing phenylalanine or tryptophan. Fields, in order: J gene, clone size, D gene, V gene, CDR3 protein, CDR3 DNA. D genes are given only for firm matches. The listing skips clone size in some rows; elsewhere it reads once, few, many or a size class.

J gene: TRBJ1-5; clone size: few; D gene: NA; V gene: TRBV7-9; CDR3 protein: CASSLEGGGQPQHF; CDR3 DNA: TGTGCCAGCAGCTTAGAGGGGGGCGGCCAGCCCCAGCATTTT
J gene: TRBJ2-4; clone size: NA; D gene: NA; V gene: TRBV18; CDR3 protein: CASSPDSPVKNIQYF; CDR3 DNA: TGTGCCAGCTCACCGGACAGCCCGGTCAAAAACATTCAGTACTTC
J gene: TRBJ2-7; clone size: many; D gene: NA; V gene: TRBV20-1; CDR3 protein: CSARPPESYEQYF; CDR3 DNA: TGCAGTGCCCGCCCGCCTGAGTCCTACGAGCAGTACTTC
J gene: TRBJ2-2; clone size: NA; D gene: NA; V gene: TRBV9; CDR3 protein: CASKGDANTGELFF; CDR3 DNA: TGTGCCAGCAAAGGGGATGCGAACACCGGGGAGCTGTTTTTT
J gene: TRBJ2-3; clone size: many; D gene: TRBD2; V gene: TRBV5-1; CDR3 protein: CASSSGLAGGDTQYF; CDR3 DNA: TGTGCCAGCAGCTCTGGGCTAGCGGGAGGGGATACGCAGTATTTT
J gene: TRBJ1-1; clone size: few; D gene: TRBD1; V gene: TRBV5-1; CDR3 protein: CASSTTGGFTEAFF; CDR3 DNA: TGCGCCAGCAGCACAACAGGGGGCTTCACTGAAGCTTTCTTT
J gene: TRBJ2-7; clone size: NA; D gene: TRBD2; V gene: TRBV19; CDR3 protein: CASAGGTYEQYF; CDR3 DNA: TGTGCCAGCGCGGGGGGAACCTACGAGCAGTACTTC
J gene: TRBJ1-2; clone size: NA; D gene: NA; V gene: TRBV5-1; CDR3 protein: CASSGGVVGYGYTF; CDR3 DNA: TGCGCCAGCAGCGGGGGAGTCGTCGGCTATGGCTACACCTTC
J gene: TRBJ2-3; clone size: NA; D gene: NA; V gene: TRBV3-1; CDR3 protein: CASSHEGGLDTQYF; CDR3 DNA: TGTGCCAGCAGCCATGAGGGGGGCTTGGATACGCAGTATTTT
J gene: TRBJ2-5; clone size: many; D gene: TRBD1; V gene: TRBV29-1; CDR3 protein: CSVEDRRQGRETQYF; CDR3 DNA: TGCAGCGTTGAAGATCGCAGACAGGGGCGGGAGACCCAGTACTTC
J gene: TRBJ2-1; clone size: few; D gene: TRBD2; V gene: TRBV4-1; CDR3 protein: CASSQAPGLANDNEQFF; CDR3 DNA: TGCGCCAGCAGCCAAGCCCCAGGACTAGCAAACGACAATGAGCAGTTCTTC
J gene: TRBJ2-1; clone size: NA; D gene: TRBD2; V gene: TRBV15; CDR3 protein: CATSREAVGLAGGRNEQFF; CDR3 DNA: TGTGCCACCAGCAGAGAAGCTGTGGGACTAGCGGGAGGTAGGAATGAGCAGTTCTTC
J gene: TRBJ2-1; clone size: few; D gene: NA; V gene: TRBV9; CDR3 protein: CASSPRGASSYNEQFF; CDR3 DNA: TGTGCCAGCAGCCCCCGGGGAGCGAGCTCCTACAATGAGCAGTTCTTC
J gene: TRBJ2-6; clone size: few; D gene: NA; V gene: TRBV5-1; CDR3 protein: CASSRAGANVLTF; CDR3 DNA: TGCGCCAGCAGCAGGGCTGGGGCCAACGTCCTGACTTTC
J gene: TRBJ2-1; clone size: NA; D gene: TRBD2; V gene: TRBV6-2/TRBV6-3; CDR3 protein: CASSYPRSASGSSSYNEQFF; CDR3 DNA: TGTGCCAGCAGTTACCCTCGAAGTGCTAGCGGGAGTTCCTCCTACAATGAGCAGTTCTTC
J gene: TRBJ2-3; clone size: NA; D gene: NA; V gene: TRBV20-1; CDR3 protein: CSASLGGYTDTQYF; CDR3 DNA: TGCAGTGCCTCCCTTGGCGGATACACAGATACGCAGTATTTT
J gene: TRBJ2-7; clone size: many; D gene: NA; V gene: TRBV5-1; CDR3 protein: CASSLEAGTYEQYF; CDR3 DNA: TGTGCCAGCAGTTTAGAGGCAGGGACCTACGAGCAGTACTTC
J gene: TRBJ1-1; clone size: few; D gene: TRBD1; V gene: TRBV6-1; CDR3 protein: CASSKGARMNEAFF; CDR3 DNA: TGTGCCAGCAGTAAGGGGGCGCGGATGAATGAAGCTTTCTTT
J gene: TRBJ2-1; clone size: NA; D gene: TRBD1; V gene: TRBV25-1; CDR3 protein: CASSMTGTGGREQFF; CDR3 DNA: TGTGCCAGCAGTATGACCGGGACAGGGGGCAGGGAGCAGTTCTTC
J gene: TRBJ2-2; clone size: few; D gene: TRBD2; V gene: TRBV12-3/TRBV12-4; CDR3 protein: CASVRGGRTGELFF; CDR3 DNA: TGTGCCAGCGTTAGGGGCGGGAGAACCGGGGAGCTGTTTTTT
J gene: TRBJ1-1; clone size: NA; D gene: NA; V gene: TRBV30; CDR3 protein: CAWNALTGLNTEAFF; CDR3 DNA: TGTGCCTGGAACGCCCTTACAGGCTTGAACACTGAAGCTTTCTTT
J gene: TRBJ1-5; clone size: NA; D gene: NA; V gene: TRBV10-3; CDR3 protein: CAISEKPLRRREGARHQPQHF; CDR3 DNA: TGTGCCATCAGTGAGAAGCCCCTTCGGCGGCGGGAGGGCGCAAGGCATCAGCCCCAGCATTTT
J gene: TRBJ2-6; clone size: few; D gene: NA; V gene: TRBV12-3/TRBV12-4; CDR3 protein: CASSLIVSGANVLTF; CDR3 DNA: TGTGCCAGCAGTTTAATAGTCTCTGGGGCCAACGTCCTGACTTTC
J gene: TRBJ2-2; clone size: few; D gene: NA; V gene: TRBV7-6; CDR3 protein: CASSFSVTNTGELFF; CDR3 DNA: TGTGCCAGCAGCTTTAGCGTTACGAACACCGGGGAGCTGTTTTTT
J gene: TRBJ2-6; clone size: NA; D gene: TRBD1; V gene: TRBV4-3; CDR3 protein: CASSQGLAGGSGANVLTF; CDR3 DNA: TGCGCCAGCAGCCAAGGATTGGCAGGGGGCTCTGGGGCCAACGTCCTGACTTTC
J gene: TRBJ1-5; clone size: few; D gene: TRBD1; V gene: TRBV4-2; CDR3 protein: CASSQGDREWEYSNQPQHF; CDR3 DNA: TGTGCCAGCAGCCAAGGGGACAGGGAGTGGGAATACAGCAATCAGCCCCAGCATTTT
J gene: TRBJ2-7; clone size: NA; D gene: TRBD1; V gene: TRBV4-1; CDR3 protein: CAGSLGTGGREQYF; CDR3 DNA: TGCGCCGGCAGCCTAGGGACAGGGGGGCGCGAGCAGTACTTC
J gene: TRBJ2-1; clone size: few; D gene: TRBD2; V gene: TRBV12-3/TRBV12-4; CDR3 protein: CASRLRARGSEGEQFF; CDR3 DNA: TGTGCCAGCAGGCTTAGGGCCCGCGGGAGTGAGGGTGAGCAGTTCTTC
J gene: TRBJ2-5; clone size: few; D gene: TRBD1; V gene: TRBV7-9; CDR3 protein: CASSDDRVQETQYF; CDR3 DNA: TGTGCCAGCAGCGACGACAGGGTCCAAGAGACCCAGTACTTC
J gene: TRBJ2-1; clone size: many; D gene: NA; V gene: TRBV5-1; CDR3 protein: CASISPLGEQFF; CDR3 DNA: TGCGCCAGCATATCCCCCTTAGGTGAGCAGTTCTTC
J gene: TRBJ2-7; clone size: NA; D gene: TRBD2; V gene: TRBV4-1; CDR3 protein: CASSQESRTSEYEQYF; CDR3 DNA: TGCGCCAGCAGCCAAGAAAGTCGGACTAGCGAGTACGAGCAGTACTTC
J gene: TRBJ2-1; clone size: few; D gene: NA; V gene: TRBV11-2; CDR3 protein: CASSLGRTSISYNEQFF; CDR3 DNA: TGTGCCAGCAGCTTGGGCCGCACTAGCATTTCCTACAATGAGCAGTTCTTC
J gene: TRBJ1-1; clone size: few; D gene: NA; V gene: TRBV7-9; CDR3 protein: CASSFSLTVNTEAFF; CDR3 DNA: TGTGCCAGCAGCTTCTCCCTGACAGTGAACACTGAAGCTTTCTTT
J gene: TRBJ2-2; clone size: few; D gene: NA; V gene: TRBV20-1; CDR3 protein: CSALLTSAANTGELFF; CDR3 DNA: TGCAGTGCTCTGCTGACAAGCGCTGCGAACACCGGGGAGCTGTTTTTT
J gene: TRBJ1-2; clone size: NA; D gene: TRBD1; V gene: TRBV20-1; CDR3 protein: CSAFKAGGVGGYGYTF; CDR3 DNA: TGCAGTGCTTTCAAGGCAGGGGGCGTCGGAGGTTATGGCTACACCTTC
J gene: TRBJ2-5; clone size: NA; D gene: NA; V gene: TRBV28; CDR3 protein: CASSFLSPMDQETQYF; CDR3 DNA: TGTGCCAGCAGTTTTTTGTCCCCGATGGATCAAGAGACCCAGTACTTC
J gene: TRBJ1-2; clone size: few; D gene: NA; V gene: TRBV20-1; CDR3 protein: CSANTGQGQGSSGYTF; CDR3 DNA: TGCAGTGCTAATACGGGACAAGGGCAGGGAAGTTCTGGCTACACCTTC
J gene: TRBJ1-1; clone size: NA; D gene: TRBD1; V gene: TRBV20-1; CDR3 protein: CSARDAGRGRGTEAFF; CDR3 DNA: TGCAGTGCTAGAGATGCAGGGAGGGGGCGGGGAACTGAAGCTTTCTTT
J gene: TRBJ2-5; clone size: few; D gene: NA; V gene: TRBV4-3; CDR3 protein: CASSQEGVVTQYF; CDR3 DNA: TGCGCCAGCAGCCAAGAGGGGGTAGTTACCCAGTACTTC
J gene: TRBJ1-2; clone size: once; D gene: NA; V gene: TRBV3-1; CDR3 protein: CASSQAKDGYTF; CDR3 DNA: TGTGCCAGCAGCCAAGCGAAGGATGGCTACACCTTC
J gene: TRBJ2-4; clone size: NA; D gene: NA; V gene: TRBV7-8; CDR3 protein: CASSLATGSAKNIQYF; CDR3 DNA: TGTGCCAGCAGCTTAGCCACAGGGTCCGCCAAAAACATTCAGTACTTC
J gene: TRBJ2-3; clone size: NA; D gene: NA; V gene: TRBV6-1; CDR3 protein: CASRRGVTDTQYF; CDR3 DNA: TGTGCCAGCCGAAGGGGGGTCACAGATACGCAGTATTTT
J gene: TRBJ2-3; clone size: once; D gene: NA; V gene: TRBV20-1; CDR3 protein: CSAPDRLRPTDTQYF; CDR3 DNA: TGCAGTGCCCCTGACCGCCTGCGTCCTACAGATACGCAGTATTTT
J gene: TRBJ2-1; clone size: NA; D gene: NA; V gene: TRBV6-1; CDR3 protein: CASSQTNLDEQFF; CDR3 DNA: TGTGCCAGCAGCCAAACCAACTTGGACGAGCAGTTCTTC
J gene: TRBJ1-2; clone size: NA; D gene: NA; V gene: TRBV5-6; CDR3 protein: CASSLVSRAEGYGYTF; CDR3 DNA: TGTGCCAGCAGCTTGGTGAGCAGGGCGGAGGGATATGGCTACACCTTC
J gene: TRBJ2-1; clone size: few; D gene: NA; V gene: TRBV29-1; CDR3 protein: CSVEAVGGWNEQFF; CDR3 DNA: TGCAGCGTTGAAGCGGTCGGCGGATGGAATGAGCAGTTCTTC
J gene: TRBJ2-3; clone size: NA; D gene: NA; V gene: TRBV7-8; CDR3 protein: CASSLVGLGPRDTQYF; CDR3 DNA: TGTGCCAGCAGCTTAGTGGGTCTAGGGCCACGAGATACGCAGTATTTT
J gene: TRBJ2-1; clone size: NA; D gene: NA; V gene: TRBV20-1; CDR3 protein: CSARQTSNEQFF; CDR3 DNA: TGCAGTGCTAGACAGACTAGCAATGAGCAGTTCTTC
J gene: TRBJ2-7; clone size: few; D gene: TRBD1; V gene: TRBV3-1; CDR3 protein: CASSGLRPGTGASYEQYF; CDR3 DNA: TGTGCCAGCAGCGGCCTGAGACCCGGGACAGGGGCGTCCTACGAGCAGTACTTC
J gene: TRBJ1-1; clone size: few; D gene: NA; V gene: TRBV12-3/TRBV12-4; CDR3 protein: CASSLDRWASGNTEAFF; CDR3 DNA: TGTGCCAGCAGTTTAGATAGGTGGGCTTCGGGGAACACTGAAGCTTTCTTT
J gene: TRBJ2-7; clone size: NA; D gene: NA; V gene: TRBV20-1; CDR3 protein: CSARHGVSYEQYF; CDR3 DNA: TGCAGTGCTAGGCACGGGGTCAGCTACGAGCAGTACTTC
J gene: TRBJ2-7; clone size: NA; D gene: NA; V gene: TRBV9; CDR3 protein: CASSVSDSTHEQYF; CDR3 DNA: TGTGCCAGCAGCGTCTCTGACAGTACCCACGAGCAGTACTTC
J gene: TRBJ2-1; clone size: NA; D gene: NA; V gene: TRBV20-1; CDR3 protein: CSARGALSSYNEQFF; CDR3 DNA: TGCAGTGCTAGAGGAGCGCTGAGCTCCTACAATGAGCAGTTCTTC
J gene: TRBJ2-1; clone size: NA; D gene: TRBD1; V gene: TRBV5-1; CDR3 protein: CASSLAGTGIYNEQFF; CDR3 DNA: TGCGCCAGCAGCTTGGCAGGGACAGGGATCTACAATGAGCAGTTCTTC
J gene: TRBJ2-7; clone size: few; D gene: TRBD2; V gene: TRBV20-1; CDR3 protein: CSARDFSGDGPWQYF; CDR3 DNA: TGCAGTGCTAGAGATTTCAGCGGGGACGGTCCGTGGCAGTACTTC